This entry is about one T cell receptor beta chain. Its antigen target is currently unknown. No clone much larger than this one lies a single base away; base qualities are absent. This specimen belongs to a study of shared clonotypes between healthy human individuals (dated by TCRdb to the early 2020s). A note on the overall study: The cohort included three men and a couple of women between 18 and 49 years of age. For each donor, three plates each were used for CD4 naive and CD4 memory, two plates were used for CD8 naive, and one plate was used for CD8 memory. To estimate repertoire size and how much clonotypes are shared between individuals, the study performed deep sequencing of blood TCR repertoires from five healthy adults. Libraries were prepared and TCR repertoires were sequenced by different laboratories using diverse techniques, in order to increase sequencing depth and limit assay-specific biases. Per donor, leukapheresis produced somewhere between about 0.8 and 9.5 billion PBMCs.

Using the deep immunoSEQ assay, multiplex PCR amplified TCR CDR3 regions from genomic DNA. Extracted genomic DNA from each cell subset was distributed evenly across all wells of several immunoSEQ 96-well plates, and each plate was treated as a replicate. For sorted subsets, roughly 200 ng of genomic DNA, equivalent to around 31,000 T cell genomes, went into each replicate PCR. Purified libraries were quantified with a Qubit 3.0 fluorometer, sized on a Bioanalyzer 2100, and re-quantified with the KAPA Library Quantification kit. Each immunoSEQ 96-well plate was sequenced on its own single-read 150-cycle Illumina NextSeq 550 flow cell. The published analysis was carried out like this. Because the immunoSEQ output held only junctional sequences and lacked quality scores, the filtering could not match the filtering applied to full-length reads. Sequences were annotated with PyIR, a Python wrapper for IgBLAST v1.9, using IMGT germline references to assign V/J genes and CDR3. Reads were filtered out if the reads had weak V/J assignments (E-value above 1e-6), no CDR3, stop codons, out-of-frame junctions, or ambiguous translated residues. A V3J clonotype was defined by an identical inferred V gene, J gene, and CDR3 amino acid sequence. Percentage overlap between repertoires was calculated by dividing the number of shared unique clonotypes by the size of the smaller repertoire. RTK rarefaction, the Chao1 estimator, and Recon v2.1 estimates of unobserved clonotypes were used to assess repertoire richness. OLGA was used to compute generation probabilities for all TCRbeta clonotypes that the gDNA method yielded from four donors. In TCRdb, the immuneACCESS table is reduced to in-frame sequences with V and J assigned. These tables do not hold every clone; where another copy was compared, an unresolved V gene accounts for under half, and the others remain unexplained. That table furnishes V, J and clone size, whereas the DNA furnished D and trimming. Counted in this sample were about 2.1 million clones; approximately 94% of them appeared once. In total, the top ten clones hold more than 1.5% of the sample.

CDR1 SGHAT and CDR2 FQDESV are derived from the germline V gene (reference sequence). Inclusive of the bounding cysteine and phenylalanine, the CDR3 is 16 residues long. Solely the CDR3 DNA is kept, with 48 bases framed from the first base. V has 2 bases trimmed and J has 3 bases trimmed; junction bases matching no gene number 10. CD8 naive samples consisted of CD45RO-negative cells that were positively selected for CCR7, yielding a CD45RA+CCR7+ population without TemRA cells. The donors were healthy, HIV-negative adults who had no recently reported acute infections or vaccinations. Every donor was a Caucasian adult residing in Nashville, Tennessee, USA. Blood was obtained by leukapheresis, after which PBMCs were separated by Ficoll-Histopaque density gradient centrifugation and cryopreserved in liquid nitrogen vapor phase. Analytical flow cytometry was used to check the purity and quantity of each magnetically sorted T cell population. Genomic DNA was isolated from every sorted fraction and measured by UV absorbance on a Nanodrop 2000c.

Overall study outcomes, separate from this receptor: Only blood was sampled, and tissue TCR repertoires likely differ from those in blood. Pairwise subsampling led to the expectation that sequencing depth would affect the degree of clonotype sharing among donors. Larger estimated clonotype richness was generally found for naive subsets than for memory subsets. Across a handful of donors, 4.5% to 6.5% of naive CD4, roughly 3.3% of naive CD8, about 2.3% of memory CD4, and roughly 0.41% of memory CD8 clonotypes were shared. Compared with non-shared clonotypes, the clonotypes found in all four sorted-subset donors had higher generation probabilities. The small number of donors limited the genetic and exposure-history diversity represented. Incomplete sequencing was indicated by rarefaction of sorted-subset datasets, despite the large sequencing depth.

The sequenced sample was naive CD8+ T cells from PBMCs. In the paper's terms, the cell subset or site label means: CD45RA+CCR7+. The V gene is TRBV11-1 and the J gene is TRBJ2-7; the central 7 bases match TRBD1. This sequence was found in a man between 18 and 29 years old in good health. Some clones in this sample may be carry-over from other donors' samples. The nucleotide sequence reads TGTGCCAGCAGCTTAACGAGATGGGGACAGCTCTACGAGCAGTACTTC. Its translation is CASSLTRWGQLYEQYF.